This T cell receptor (beta chain) was sequenced during a study of PD-L1 blockade in urothelial cancer. Study-wide context: A median roughly 130,000 T cells were found in blood samples.

Profiling relied on immunoSEQ multiplex PCR, and the TCRdb table lists in-frame clones only, not all of them. The sample lists about 40,000 clones, about 88% seen once, with roughly 24% in the top ten. Time point: peripheral blood 6 weeks after treatment start. The CDR3 totals 16 residues. Germline lookup yields CDR1 SGHRS and CDR2 YFSETQ. V was cut by 4 bases and J by 0 bases, with 14 bases left in between. The chain combines TRBV5-1 with TRBJ1-3; D is unresolved. This sequence was found in a man aged 60 to 69 with urothelial cancer. The sample was PBMCs, taken around atezolizumab (anti-PD-L1) treatment. The CDR3 protein is CASSPEVGISGNTIYF. The DNA for the CDR3 is TGCGCCAGCAGCCCCGAGGTCGGAATCTCTGGAAACACCATATATTTT.